The 19 T cell receptor beta chains in this list originate from one sample, sequenced in a study of cytomegalovirus exposure and HLA in healthy donors. Primers: 60 Vbeta forward and 13 Jbeta reverse. The assay was immunoSEQ multiplex PCR, and TCRdb's table has in-frame clones only and misses some. The sample carries 110,000 to 150,000 clones, less than 10% recorded once. The sequencing input was PBMCs. The receptor set was obtained from a man aged 50 or older in good health and CMV-seronegative.

There are a few counts of this clone. The genes are TRBV5-6 and TRBJ1-1; 7 positions agree with TRBD1. J gave up 3 bases and V 5 bases, and 7 bases lay outside the gene matches. Germline V CDR1 and CDR2: SGHDT, YYEEEE. The CDR3 covers 14 residues. DNA for the CDR3: TGTGCCAGCAGACAGGGACAGCTCCACACTGAAGCTTTCTTT. Translating gives CASRQGQLHTEAFF.

In nucleotides, the CDR3 is TGTGCCAGCAGCTTGTCAGCAACTAATGAAAAACTGTTTTTT. Its translation: CASSLSATNEKLFF. This chain uses TRBV11-2 with TRBJ1-4, with D unclear. Germline-derived CDR1 and CDR2 are SGHAT and FQNNGV. Trimming left V 3 bases short and J 0 bases short, with 5 bases between. The length of the CDR3 is 14 residues. The full variable domain, completed using reference TRBV11-2 and TRBJ1-4, is EAGVAQSPRYKIIEKRQSVAFWCNPISGHATLYWYQQILGQGPKLLIQFQNNGVVDDSQLPKDRFSAERLKGVDSTLKIQPAKLEDSAVYLCASSLSATNEKLFFGSGTQLSVL.

This sequence joins TRBV6-5 and TRBJ2-2; 7 bases fit TRBD1. The CDR3 contains 15 residues. Unmatched junction bases numbered 5, after V lost 6 bases and J lost 1 base. The V gene's germline CDR1 is MNHEY and CDR2 SVGAGI. The DNA for the CDR3 is TGTGCCAGCAGGCGACAGGGCGTGAACACCGGGGAGCTGTTTTTT. Protein sequence: CASRRQGVNTGELFF.

The chain carries TRBV5-1 and TRBJ2-7, with TRBD1 matching over 9 bases. The V segment lost 6 bases and the J segment 4 bases; nucleotides outside the gene matches: 11. The length of the CDR3 is 15 residues. Per the germline V gene, CDR1 is SGHRS and CDR2 is YFSETQ. CDR3 protein: CASKNPGQGLYEQYF. The CDR3 bases are TGCGCCAGCAAAAATCCGGGACAGGGACTTTACGAGCAGTACTTC.

This clone was counted only a few times. The rearrangement joins TRBV4-1 to TRBJ2-7, with 9 positions matching TRBD1. CDR3 size: 14 residues. Germline V CDR1 and CDR2: MGHRA, YSYEKL. The ends lost 1 base at V and 6 bases at J; junction bases unmatched: 4. CDR3 protein: CASSQVGTGREQYF. CDR3 DNA: TGCGCCAGCAGCCAAGTGGGGACAGGGCGCGAGCAGTACTTC.

The CDR3 nucleotides read TGTGCCAGCAGTACAGGGGGCCAGGACACTGAAGCTTTCTTT. It specifies CASSTGGQDTEAFF. The chain links TRBV11-3 to TRBJ1-1, with 9 nucleotides matching TRBD1. CDR3 length equals 14 residues. Germline CDR1 SGHNT, CDR2 YENEEA. J lost 3 bases, V lost 6 bases, and 5 bases had no gene match.

The chain has TRBV28 and TRBJ2-7; possible D gene TRBD2, 5 bases. The germline CDR1 and CDR2 sequences are MDHEN and SYDVKM. This CDR3 region has 13 residues. The V gene lost 5 bases and the J gene lost 7 bases, with 15 bases spanning the gap. Here the CDR3 DNA reads TGTGCCAGCAGTCCGAGGCCTAGCCGGGAGCAGTACTTC. It yields the protein CASSPRPSREQYF.

This sequence joins TRBV6-1 and TRBJ2-2, with D perhaps matching TRBD1 (6 bases). The CDR3 extends over 13 amino acids. Trimming took off 11 bases at V and 1 base at J, with 11 bases between the two ends. Germline-derived CDR1 and CDR2 are MNHNS and SASEGT. The CDR3 bases are TGTGCCGGCTGGACAGAGAACACCGGGGAGCTGTTTTTT. Amino acid sequence: CAGWTENTGELFF.

This clone was picked up many times. V gene TRBV6-6 combines with J gene TRBJ1-1, with D uncertain. V lost 10 bases and J 1 base, leaving 10 bases between the germline ends. Germline V lookup: CDR1 MNHNY, CDR2 SVGAGI (reference sequence). There are 12 residues in the CDR3. The CDR3 nucleotides are TGTGCCACCCGGGTGGGGAACACTGAAGCTTTCTTT. Its translation is CATRVGNTEAFF.

The gene calls are TRBV6-1 and TRBJ2-5, with 9 positions matching TRBD2. The CDR3 has 14 amino acids. CDR1 is MNHNS and CDR2 is SASEGT in the germline V gene. V was clipped by 4 bases and J by 4 bases; unmatched bases: 4. The CDR3 DNA reads TGTGCCAGCAGTGCCAGGACTAGCGTAGAGACCCAGTACTTC. Translating it yields CASSARTSVETQYF.

The V gene is TRBV9, the J gene TRBJ2-5; D may be TRBD2 (6 bases). The V end was cut by 4 bases, the J end by 4 bases, with 14 bases between. Per the germline V gene, CDR1 is SGDLS and CDR2 is YYNGEE. The CDR3 spans 14 residues. Here the CDR3 reads CASSPGLGGETQYF. Written as DNA, the CDR3 is TGTGCCAGCAGCCCTGGTTTGGGAGGAGAGACCCAGTACTTC.

This clone appeared a few times. The same CDR3 also results from other DNA sequences found in this sample. The rearrangement links TRBV5-1 to TRBJ2-1; D gene uncertain. CDR1 and CDR2 from the germline V gene are SGHRS and YFSETQ. V shed 4 bases and J shed 4 bases, with 9 bases lying between them. CDR3 length equals 13 residues. CDR3 DNA sequence: TGCGCCAGCAGCCTAGGCCTTTACAATGAGCAGTTCTTC. Amino acids: CASSLGLYNEQFF.

A few counts support this clone. This chain uses TRBV29-1 with TRBJ2-7; D uncertain. Germline V gives CDR1 SQVTM, CDR2 ANQGSEA. The V and J ends lost 5 bases and 10 bases respectively, with 18 bases between them. The length of the CDR3 is 12 residues. In DNA form, the CDR3 reads TGCAGCGTTAAGAAAACGGAGAGTCCCCAGTACTTC. It encodes CSVKKTESPQYF.

The V and J genes are TRBV5-4 and TRBJ2-3; 16 bases fit TRBD2. The germline V gene encodes CDR1 SGHNT and CDR2 YYREEE (reference sequence). This CDR3 contains 17 residues. Germline trimming cut 7 bases from V and 5 bases from J; bases unmatched to any gene: 10. The CDR3 region has the DNA TGTGCCAGCTTCCCGGGACTAGCGGGAGGGCCCGGAGATACGCAGTATTTT. Amino acids: CASFPGLAGGPGDTQYF.

The rearrangement uses TRBV25-1 and TRBJ1-4, with 8 bases matching TRBD1. With V trimmed by 4 bases and J by 8 bases, 6 bases remained unmatched. CDR1 is MGHDK, CDR2 SYGVNS, per germline. The CDR3 covers 14 residues. CDR3 coding DNA: TGTGCCAGCAGTGGCGGGACAGGAAACGAAAAACTGTTTTTT. It yields the protein CASSGGTGNEKLFF. Full variable domain (missing parts from reference TRBV25-1 and TRBJ1-4): EADIYQTPRYLVIGTGKKITLECSQTMGHDKMYWYQQDPGMELHLIHYSYGVNSTEKGDLSSESTVSRIRTEHFPLTLESARPSHTSQYLCASSGGTGNEKLFFGSGTQLSVL.

V gene TRBV19 combines with J gene TRBJ2-1; TRBD2 matches at 8 bases. J was trimmed by 4 bases and V by 8 bases; bases with no gene match: 7. Germline V gene data show CDR1 as LNHDA and CDR2 as SQIVND (reference sequence). This CDR3 has 14 amino acids. This CDR3 is CASLPGGRYNEQFF. As DNA, the CDR3 is TGTGCCAGTCTGCCGGGCGGGAGGTACAATGAGCAGTTCTTC.

This clone was observed a handful of times. The V call is TRBV5-4, the J call TRBJ2-1, with 7 bases fitting TRBD2. The germline V gene encodes CDR1 SGHNT and CDR2 YYREEE (reference sequence). The CDR3 covers 15 residues. V dropped 4 bases and J dropped 6; count of bases not matched to a gene: 10. Written as DNA, the CDR3 is TGTGCCAGCAGCGGGTCTGGGGACTACCCCAATGAGCAGTTCTTC. Amino acids: CASSGSGDYPNEQFF.

As concerns this clone: Compared with germline, one end of the junction differs, possibly owing to a read error. This sequence joins TRBV5-6 and TRBJ2-3; D remains ambiguous. Germline CDR1 is SGHDT and CDR2 is YYEEEE. CDR3 length: 15 amino acids. CDR3 DNA sequence: TGTGCCAGCAGCTTGGTGGTAAAGGAAACAGATAAGCAGTATTTT. Translating gives CASSLVVKETDKQYF. The full variable domain, rest sourced from reference TRBV5-6 and TRBJ2-3, is DAGVTQSPTHLIKTRGQQVTLRCSPKSGHDTVSWYQQALGQGPQFIFQYYEEEERQRGNFPDRFSGHQFPNYSSELNVNALLLGDSALYLCASSLVVKETDKQYFGPGTRLTVL.

This clone appeared a few times. Mismatch with germline at one junction end may stem from a read error. V is TRBV6-4 and J is TRBJ2-2; TRBD1 agrees at 7 bases. The CDR3 extends over 13 amino acids. CDR1 is MRHNA, CDR2 SNTAGT, per germline. The CDR3 region has the DNA TGTGCCAGCAGTGACTCAAACACAGGGGAGATGTTTTTT. This gives the protein CASSDSNTGEMFF.